These 15 T cell receptor beta chains were all obtained from the same sample, sequenced in a study of shared clonotypes between healthy human individuals. Using immunoSEQ multiplex PCR, the repertoire was profiled, and TCRdb retains in-frame clones only, with some absent. Of 2 million to 2.5 million clones in the sample, approximately 94% are singletons; the top ten hold 0.1% to 0.15%. Material for sequencing was naive CD4+ T cells sorted from blood. Subset here: CD45RA+ positively selected. The source is a man between 18 and 29 years old in good health.

V is TRBV5-6 and J is TRBJ1-3; D not resolved. Trimming removed 3 bases from V and 0 bases from J, with 10 bases in between. This CDR3 has 15 residues. Germline CDR1 reads SGHDT; CDR2 reads YYEEEE. The CDR3, as DNA: TGTGCCAGCAGCTCCGGCCCCTCCTCTGGAAACACCATATATTTT. It yields the protein CASSSGPSSGNTIYF.

The chain employs TRBV6-1 and TRBJ2-4; D is perhaps TRBD2 (7 bases). V lost 4 bases, J lost 7 bases, and 14 bases lay in between. The CDR3 consists of 14 residues. Germline assignment: CDR1 MNHNS and CDR2 SASEGT. CDR3 region: CASSAPEGGNIQYF. DNA for the CDR3: TGTGCCAGCAGTGCCCCAGAGGGGGGGAACATTCAGTACTTC.

The chain links TRBV15 to TRBJ2-7, with D possibly being TRBD1 (5 bases). The length of the CDR3 is 14 residues. Per the germline V gene, CDR1 is LNHNV and CDR2 is YYDKDF (reference sequence). V was shortened by 4 bases and J by 5 bases, with 15 bases between the two germline ends. The CDR3 coding sequence is TGTGCCACCAGCAACAAGCAGGGAAAACACGAGCAGTACTTC. As protein: CATSNKQGKHEQYF.

This sequence joins TRBV2 and TRBJ1-2, with D unclear. The germline V gene has CDR1 SNHLY and CDR2 FYNNEI. CDR3 size: 13 residues. V shed 5 bases and J shed 8 bases, with 15 bases lying between them. The CDR3 loop reads CASSYTVAGGYTF. CDR3 sequence (DNA): TGTGCCAGCAGTTACACGGTAGCAGGAGGCTACACCTTC.

This rearrangement joins TRBV2 to TRBJ1-6, with D tentatively TRBD1 (6 bases). Trimming cost V 2 bases and J 4 bases, with 12 bases left between them. The length of the CDR3 is 16 residues. Looked up from germline, CDR1 is SNHLY and CDR2 is FYNNEI. The CDR3 bases are TGTGCCAGCAGTGAATCCCCCGGGACATATAATTCACCCCTCCACTTT. Translating gives CASSESPGTYNSPLHF.

The chain couples TRBV5-1 to TRBJ1-3; a weak D match, TRBD1 (5 bases). V was cut by 6 bases and J by 0 bases, with 10 bases left in between. The CDR3 runs 14 residues. Germline values: CDR1 SGHRS, CDR2 YFSETQ. The CDR3 is CASTGGVSGNTIYF. The CDR3 coding sequence is TGCGCCAGCACCGGGGGAGTCTCTGGAAACACCATATATTTT. The variable domain in full, completed from reference TRBV5-1 and TRBJ1-3, reads KAGVTQTPRYLIKTRGQQVTLSCSPISGHRSVSWYQQTPGQGLQFLFEYFSETQRNKGNFPGRFSGRQFSNSRSEMNVSTLELGDSALYLCASTGGVSGNTIYFGEGSWLTVV.

The chain uses TRBV5-1 and TRBJ1-1; unclear D gene. V shed 2 bases and J shed 1 base, with 12 bases lying between them. The CDR3 extends over 15 amino acids. CDR1 is SGHRS, CDR2 YFSETQ, per germline. As DNA, the CDR3 is TGCGCCAGCAGCTTCGCAGGAGAGGGGAACACTGAAGCTTTCTTT. The encoded protein is CASSFAGEGNTEAFF. The full variable domain, in which reference TRBV5-1 and TRBJ1-1 provide the parts outside the CDR3, is KAGVTQTPRYLIKTRGQQVTLSCSPISGHRSVSWYQQTPGQGLQFLFEYFSETQRNKGNFPGRFSGRQFSNSRSEMNVSTLELGDSALYLCASSFAGEGNTEAFFGQGTRLTVV.

The chain carries TRBV28 and TRBJ1-6, with 8 bases matching TRBD1. CDR1 MDHEN and CDR2 SYDVKM come from the germline V gene. Trimming at V came to 2 bases and at J to 13 bases, leaving 4 bases not matched to a gene. The CDR3 runs 13 residues. The CDR3 loop reads CASSLPRGLPLHF. As DNA, the CDR3 is TGTGCCAGCAGTTTACCCAGGGGGCTCCCCCTCCACTTT.

Concerning this clone itself: This specimen includes other DNA sequences encoding the same CDR3. V usage is TRBV20-1 and J usage is TRBJ2-3; D remains unclear. CDR1 is DFQATT and CDR2 is SNEGSKA in the germline V gene (reference sequence). With 6 bases removed from V and 3 bases from J, the gap between germline ends came to 4 bases. This CDR3 is 10 amino acids long. The CDR3, as DNA: TGCAGTGCCTCGACAGATACGCAGTATTTT. Encoded protein: CSASTDTQYF.

The chain recombines TRBV18 with TRBJ2-7; TRBD1 might be the D (6 bases). Trimming stripped 1 base from V and 5 bases from J, with 12 bases between. The CDR3 has 14 residues. In germline, CDR1 is KGHSH, CDR2 LQKENI. Here the CDR3 reads CASSPQFQGNEQYF. CDR3 DNA: TGTGCCAGCTCACCACAGTTTCAGGGGAACGAGCAGTACTTC.

The chain is built from TRBV5-1 and TRBJ2-1; D remains unclear. The CDR3 length is 13 residues. Trimming left V 4 bases short and J 10 bases short, with 15 bases between. Germline V gene lookup returns CDR1 SGHRS and CDR2 YFSETQ. In DNA, the CDR3 is TGCGCCAGCAGCCCATGGACGGACGGGGAGCAGTTCTTC. Translating gives CASSPWTDGEQFF.

The V call is TRBV30, the J call TRBJ2-7, with no clear D. CDR3 length: 14 amino acids. V was pared by 1 base and J by 2 bases, with 12 bases between. CDR1 is GTSNPN, CDR2 SVGIG, per germline (reference sequence). CDR3 amino acids: CAWSGAPVAYEQYF. The DNA for the CDR3 is TGTGCCTGGAGTGGGGCCCCGGTCGCCTACGAGCAGTACTTC.

Concerning this clone: This specimen includes other DNA sequences encoding the same CDR3. The J gene is TRBJ1-3, the V gene TRBV30; D is uncertain. Per the germline V gene, CDR1 is GTSNPN and CDR2 is SVGIG (reference sequence). Trimming shortened V by 2 bases and J by 0 bases, and 5 bases separated the two germline ends. The CDR3 is 13 amino acids. This CDR3 reads CAWSRGSGNTIYF. CDR3 DNA: TGTGCCTGGAGTCGAGGCTCTGGAAACACCATATATTTT.

The chain is built from TRBV6-5 and TRBJ1-1; D uncertain. V was clipped by 8 bases and J by 1 base, with 14 bases between them. The length of the CDR3 is 14 residues. Per germline, CDR1 MNHEY and CDR2 SVGAGI. CDR3 loop: CASRPRPGNTEAFF. The CDR3 bases are TGTGCCAGCCGACCCCGGCCCGGGAACACTGAAGCTTTCTTT.

The gene calls are TRBV5-1 and TRBJ2-1; 8 positions match TRBD2. Per germline, CDR1 SGHRS and CDR2 YFSETQ. The CDR3 loop spans 15 amino acids. V was pared by 0 bases and J by 6 bases, with 5 bases of the junction left unmatched. In DNA form, the CDR3 reads TGCGCCAGCAGCTTGGATGGCGGGGGGACCAATGAGCAGTTCTTC. Its protein is CASSLDGGGTNEQFF.